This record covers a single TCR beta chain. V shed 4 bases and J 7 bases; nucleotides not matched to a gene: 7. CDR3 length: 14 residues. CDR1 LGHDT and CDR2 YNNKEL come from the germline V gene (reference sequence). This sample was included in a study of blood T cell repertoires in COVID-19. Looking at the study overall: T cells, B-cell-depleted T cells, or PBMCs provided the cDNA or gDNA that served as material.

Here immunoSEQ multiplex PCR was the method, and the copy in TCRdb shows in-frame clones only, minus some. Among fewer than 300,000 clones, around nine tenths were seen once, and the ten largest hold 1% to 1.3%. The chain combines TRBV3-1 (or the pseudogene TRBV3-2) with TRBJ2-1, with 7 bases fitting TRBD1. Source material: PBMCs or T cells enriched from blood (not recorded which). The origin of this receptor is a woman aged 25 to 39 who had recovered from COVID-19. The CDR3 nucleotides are TGTGCCAGCAGCCCCGGACAGGTGTTTAATGAGCAGTTCTTC. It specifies CASSPGQVFNEQFF.